The next 23 T cell receptor beta chains were all read from a single sample in a study of cytomegalovirus exposure and HLA in healthy donors. This table comes from immunoSEQ multiplex PCR, and its TCRdb copy is limited to in-frame clones, with some not included. The table lists some 160,000 clones, approximately 91% of them singletons, with about 0.7% in the top ten. The sample taken for sequencing was PBMCs. These receptors originate from a man aged 18 to 30 in good health and CMV-seronegative.

By sample fraction, this clone is medium-sized (0.01 to 0.1%). This chain joins TRBV6-4 and TRBJ2-3, with 7 bases aligning to TRBD2. This CDR3 is 15 amino acids long. CDR1 and CDR2 from the germline V gene are MRHNA and SNTAGT. V shed 0 bases, J shed 0 bases, and the junction held 0 bases outside the gene matches. The CDR3 protein is CASSDSLASTDTQYF. In nucleotides, the CDR3 is TGTGCCAGCAGTGACTCACTAGCGAGCACAGATACGCAGTATTTT.

This chain links TRBV9 with TRBJ1-1; 8 bases are shared with TRBD1. This CDR3 region has 14 residues. V shed 3 bases and J 6 bases; nucleotides not matched to a gene: 7. Germline loops: CDR1 SGDLS, CDR2 YYNGEE. The DNA for the CDR3 is TGTGCCAGCAGCGCTGACGGACAGGGATCTGAAGCTTTCTTT. It specifies CASSADGQGSEAFF.

The sample holds one count of this clone. The chain has TRBV9 and TRBJ2-2, with 11 bases identical to TRBD2. Germline assignment: CDR1 SGDLS and CDR2 YYNGEE. This CDR3 region has 14 residues. The V gene end was trimmed by 0 bases and the J gene end by 11 bases; junction bases not matched to a gene: 3. The CDR3 nucleotides read TGTGCCAGCAGCGTAGGGCTAGCGGGAGGAGAGCTGTTTTTT. Amino acid sequence: CASSVGLAGGELFF.

The V call is TRBV30, the J call TRBJ1-2; no definite D call. From germline, CDR1 is GTSNPN and CDR2 SVGIG (reference sequence). This CDR3 region has 10 residues. V was shortened by 3 bases and J by 6 bases, with 5 bases between the two germline ends. Here the CDR3 DNA reads TGTGCCTGGAGACACAATGGCTACACCTTC. Translation: CAWRHNGYTF.

V is TRBV5-1 and J is TRBJ1-1; a possible D gene is TRBD1 (6 bases). The CDR3 totals 13 residues. V was clipped by 4 bases and J by 9 bases, with 16 bases between them. Germline values: CDR1 SGHRS, CDR2 YFSETQ. CDR3 sequence: CASSPGTTSKAFF. The CDR3 bases are TGCGCCAGCAGCCCAGGGACAACCAGTAAAGCTTTCTTT.

The chain is built from TRBV6-5 and TRBJ2-1; D unclear. Trimming pared 6 bases from V and 0 bases from J, leaving 9 bases between. The CDR3 totals 14 residues. Germline CDR1 MNHEY, CDR2 SVGAGI. CDR3 sequence reads: CASSLEDSYNEQFF. As DNA, the CDR3 is TGTGCCAGCAGCCTCGAGGACTCCTACAATGAGCAGTTCTTC.

This clone was counted a single time. In nucleotides, the CDR3 is TGTGCCAGCAGCTTGGCGTCTTTCGGCTACACCTTC. This gives the protein CASSLASFGYTF. The chain joins TRBV5-6 to TRBJ1-2, with no clear D. Germline loops: CDR1 SGHDT, CDR2 YYEEEE. The CDR3 is made up of 12 amino acids. The germline V and J ends were trimmed by 0 bases and 8 bases, with 8 bases remaining between them.

This clone showed up just a few times. This chain connects TRBV18 to TRBJ2-7; TRBD1 matches at 7 bases. Per germline, CDR1 KGHSH and CDR2 LQKENI. This CDR3 comprises 14 residues. V was pared by 6 bases and J by 2 bases, with 7 bases of the junction left unmatched. The CDR3 DNA reads as TGTGCCAGCTCGCCAGGGCAGGGGGCCTACGAGCAGTACTTC. Protein sequence: CASSPGQGAYEQYF.

In DNA, the CDR3 is TGTGCCAGCAGCCTAGGGACTAGCGGGGTGGAGACCCAGTACTTC. Its protein is CASSLGTSGVETQYF. This chain uses TRBV11-3 with TRBJ2-5, with 13 positions matching TRBD2. From germline, CDR1 is SGHNT and CDR2 YENEEA. The CDR3 totals 15 residues. V trimming: 5 bases; J trimming: 5 bases; junction bases outside the gene matches: 5.

The chain couples TRBV5-5 to TRBJ2-7; 10 bases fit TRBD1. Germline assignment: CDR1 SGHKS and CDR2 YYEKEE (reference sequence). V shed 9 bases and J 5 bases; nucleotides not matched to a gene: 8. This CDR3 is 13 amino acids long. For the CDR3, the DNA is TGTGCCACTGGACAGGGGGGAATCGACGAGCAGTACTTC. It yields the protein CATGQGGIDEQYF.

The chain carries TRBV10-3 and TRBJ2-3; 10 bases are a match to TRBD2. J lost 2 bases, V lost 6 bases, and 17 bases had no gene match. Germline V gene data show CDR1 as ENHRY and CDR2 as SYGVKD. This CDR3 region has 19 residues. CDR3 coding DNA: TGTGCCATCAGGGTCGCGGGGCTAGCGGGAGTGCGGGCCACAGATACGCAGTATTTT. Its translation: CAIRVAGLAGVRATDTQYF.

This clone was picked up one time. The gene calls are TRBV10-2 and TRBJ1-5; D is possibly TRBD1 (6 bases). CDR1 is WSHSY and CDR2 is SAAADI in the germline V gene. The CDR3 has 13 residues. Trimming stripped 3 bases from V and 4 bases from J, with 7 bases between. CDR3 loop: CASSEQGNQPQHF. The CDR3 bases are TGCGCCAGCAGTGAACAGGGAAATCAGCCCCAGCATTTT.

V gene TRBV5-1 combines with J gene TRBJ1-1, with TRBD1 matching over 7 bases. CDR1 SGHRS and CDR2 YFSETQ come from the germline V gene. With 2 bases clipped from V and 6 bases from J, the junction kept 1 base outside the gene matches. This CDR3 is built from 12 residues. The CDR3 DNA sequence: TGCGCCAGCAGCTTCAGGGGGGCTGAAGCTTTCTTT. Its protein product is CASSFRGAEAFF.

The chain carries TRBV30 and TRBJ1-2; 8 bases line up with TRBD1. The V gene end was trimmed by 7 bases and the J gene end by 5 bases; junction bases not matched to a gene: 12. This CDR3 contains 14 residues. CDR1 is GTSNPN, CDR2 SVGIG, per germline (reference sequence). In DNA, the CDR3 is TGTGCCTACCCCATGGGACAGGACAAATATGGCTACACCTTC. Translating gives CAYPMGQDKYGYTF.

J is TRBJ2-3 and V is TRBV18; TRBD2 is a possible D gene (5 bases). CDR3 length: 16 amino acids. The germline V gene has CDR1 KGHSH and CDR2 LQKENI. V lost 2 bases and J 6 bases, leaving 18 bases between the germline ends. CDR3 residues: CASSPNRRLATDTQYF. The CDR3 coding sequence is TGTGCCAGCTCACCAAACCGACGGCTAGCTACTGATACGCAGTATTTT.

In its sample, this clone was seen once. The V and J genes are TRBV9 and TRBJ2-1; 15 bases line up with TRBD2. V gave up 3 bases and J gave up 2 bases; unmatched junction bases: 9. Germline CDR1 is SGDLS and CDR2 is YYNGEE. This CDR3 has 19 amino acids. The CDR3 loop is CASSDPGLAGGPTYNEQFF. Here the CDR3 DNA reads TGTGCCAGCAGCGATCCGGGACTAGCGGGGGGACCTACCTACAATGAGCAGTTCTTC.

The genes are TRBV7-9 and TRBJ2-6; D call uncertain. CDR1 is SEHNR and CDR2 is FQNEAQ in the germline V gene (reference sequence). This CDR3 region has 14 residues. V was cut by 5 bases and J by 4 bases, with 9 bases left in between. The CDR3 nucleotides are TGTGCCAGCAGCGCAGTGGTCGGGGCCAACGTCCTGACTTTC. Translating it yields CASSAVVGANVLTF.

The rearrangement uses TRBV7-2 and TRBJ2-5; tentative D call: TRBD1 (5 bases). The germline gives CDR1 SGHTA, CDR2 FQGNSA. This CDR3 has 12 amino acids. V lost 5 bases and J lost 5, with 9 bases in between. As DNA, the CDR3 is TGTGCCAGCAGCGCCCAGGGTGAGACCCAGTACTTC. Its protein product is CASSAQGETQYF.

The genes are TRBV12-5 and TRBJ1-3; unclear D gene. The CDR3 runs 13 residues. Trimming removed 1 base from V and 9 bases from J, with 10 bases in between. Germline V gene data show CDR1 as LGHNT and CDR2 as FRNRAP. CDR3 sequence: CASGLDRRGTIYF. Written as DNA, the CDR3 is TGTGCTAGTGGTTTGGATCGTCGGGGCACCATATATTTT.

The genes are TRBV5-1 and TRBJ1-2, with 8 bases matching TRBD1. The germline V gene encodes CDR1 SGHRS and CDR2 YFSETQ. The junction had 4 bases not matched to a gene; V was cut back by 2 bases and J by 1 base. The CDR3 totals 15 residues. The CDR3, as DNA: TGCGCCAGCAGCTTATGGACAGGGAATAACTATGGCTACACCTTC. Amino acid sequence: CASSLWTGNNYGYTF.

The J gene is TRBJ1-1, the V gene TRBV27, with D perhaps TRBD1 (5 bases). CDR3 size: 16 residues. CDR1 and CDR2 from the germline V gene are MNHEY and SMNVEV (reference sequence). The V end was cut by 1 base, the J end by 2 bases, with 14 bases between. For the CDR3, the DNA is TGTGCCAGCAGTTTATTTATTGGCGGGGCCAACACTGAAGCTTTCTTT. The encoded protein is CASSLFIGGANTEAFF.

The gene calls are TRBV19 and TRBJ2-3; 7 nucleotides line up with TRBD1. This CDR3 has 15 residues. V dropped 6 bases and J dropped 1; count of bases not matched to a gene: 7. CDR1 LNHDA and CDR2 SQIVND come from the germline V gene (reference sequence). The CDR3: CASRSPGGGTDTQYF. The CDR3 region has the DNA TGTGCCAGTAGGTCTCCAGGGGGAGGCACAGATACGCAGTATTTT.

The gene calls are TRBV6-1 and TRBJ1-1; no reliable D call. The CDR3 covers 13 residues. Germline-derived CDR1 and CDR2 are MNHNS and SASEGT. Deletions cut 4 bases from V and 11 bases from J, with 17 bases between. As DNA, the CDR3 is TGTGCCAGCAGTGCCGAACGAGGCCTGTCCGCTTTCTTT. This encodes CASSAERGLSAFF.